Reported below is one T cell receptor (beta chain). Its specificity is not known. Per the germline V gene, CDR1 is MDHEN and CDR2 is SYDVKM. V was clipped by 5 bases and J by 5 bases, with 7 bases between them. The CDR3 spans 11 residues. The source of the sample is a study of cytomegalovirus exposure and HLA in healthy donors. At the level of the study: As released early, the data held some 85 million unique TCRs from HLA-typed donors.

Researchers ran the PCR with 60 Vbeta and 13 Jbeta primers. Authors' data handling: Counted up in a later analysis, unique TCR beta chains came to approximately 83 million, with about 9.9 million shared. Assay used: immunoSEQ multiplex PCR; TCRdb lists only in-frame clones, some missing. The DNA gave D and trimming, while V, J and clone size come from that table. This sample's table reports about 75,000 clones. Overall study results and limits: TCR beta V- and J-gene trimming, according to a later analysis, was linked to a missense DCLRE1C variant. Several V segments, TRBV6-2 and TRBV6-3 among them, could not be told apart and were dropped.

Sequenced material: PBMCs. This chain uses TRBV28 with TRBJ2-7; tentative D call: TRBD1 (6 bases). The clonotype was recovered from a man aged 40-49 years in good health and CMV-seronegative. The CDR3 sequence is CASSTGNEQYF. Here the CDR3 DNA reads TGTGCCAGCAGTACAGGGAACGAGCAGTACTTC.